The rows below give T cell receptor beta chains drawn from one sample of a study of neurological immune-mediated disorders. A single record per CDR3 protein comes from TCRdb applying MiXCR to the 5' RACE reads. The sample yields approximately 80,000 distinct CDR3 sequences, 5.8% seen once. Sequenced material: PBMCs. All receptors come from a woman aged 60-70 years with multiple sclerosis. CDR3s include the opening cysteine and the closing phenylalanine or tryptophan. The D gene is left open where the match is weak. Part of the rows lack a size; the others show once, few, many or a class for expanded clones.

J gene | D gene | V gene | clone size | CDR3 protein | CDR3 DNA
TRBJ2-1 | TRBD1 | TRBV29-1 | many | CRVTGGHNEQFF | TGCAGAGTGACAGGGGGCCACAATGAGCAGTTCTTC
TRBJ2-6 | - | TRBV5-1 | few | CASSRGLSSAGANVLTF | TGCGCCAGCAGCCGAGGACTCTCCTCAGCAGGGGCCAACGTCCTGACTTTC
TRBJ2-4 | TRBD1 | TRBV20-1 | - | CSASFTGVNIQYF | TGCAGTGCTAGTTTCACAGGGGTAAACATTCAGTACTTC
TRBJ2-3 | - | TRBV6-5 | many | CASSYRGDDTDTQYF | TGTGCCAGCAGTTACCGCGGGGACGACACAGATACGCAGTATTTT
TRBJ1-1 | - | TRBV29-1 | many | CSVEDTEAFF | TGCAGCGTTGAGGACACTGAAGCTTTCTTT
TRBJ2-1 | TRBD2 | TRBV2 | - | CASRTSGVYNEQFF | TGTGCCAGCAGGACTAGCGGGGTATACAATGAGCAGTTCTTC
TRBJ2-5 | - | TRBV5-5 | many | CASSSRVGQETQYF | TGTGCCAGCAGCAGCAGGGTCGGTCAAGAGACCCAGTACTTC
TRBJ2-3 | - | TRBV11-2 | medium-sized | CASSSPAGRSLTDTQYF | TGTGCCAGCAGCTCCCCGGCGGGACGGTCGCTCACAGATACGCAGTATTTT
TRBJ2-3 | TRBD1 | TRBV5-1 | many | CASSLAQGSTDTQYF | TGCGCCAGCAGCTTGGCACAGGGGAGCACAGATACGCAGTATTTT
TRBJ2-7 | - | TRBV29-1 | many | CSVAEGRYEQYF | TGCAGCGTTGCAGAGGGACGCTACGAGCAGTACTTC
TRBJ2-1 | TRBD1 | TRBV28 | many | CASSLLGTGWSSYNEQFF | TGTGCCAGCAGTTTATTAGGGACAGGGTGGAGCTCCTACAATGAGCAGTTCTTC
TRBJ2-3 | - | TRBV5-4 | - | CASSLDSGSLYTQYF | TGTGCCAGCAGCTTGGACAGCGGGTCCTTATATACGCAGTATTTT
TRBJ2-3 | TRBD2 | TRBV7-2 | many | CATKPGRGGTDTQYF | TGTGCCACCAAACCAGGGCGGGGGGGCACAGATACGCAGTATTTT
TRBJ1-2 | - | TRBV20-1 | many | CSALPSRGNYGYTF | TGCAGTGCATTACCCAGTCGGGGCAACTATGGCTACACCTTC
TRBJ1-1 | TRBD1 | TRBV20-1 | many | CSARDWTGATEAFF | TGCAGTGCTAGAGATTGGACAGGGGCCACTGAAGCTTTCTTT
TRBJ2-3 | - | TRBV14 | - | CASSHRGILRTDTQYF | TGTGCCAGCAGCCACCGGGGGATTCTCCGCACAGATACGCAGTATTTT
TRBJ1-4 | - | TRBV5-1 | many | CASSSSPANEKLFF | TGCGCCAGCAGCTCCTCTCCGGCTAATGAAAAACTGTTTTTT
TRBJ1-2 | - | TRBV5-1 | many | CASSLYGTQGYTF | TGCGCCAGCAGCTTGTATGGGACACAAGGCTACACCTTC
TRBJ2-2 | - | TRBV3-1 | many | CASSPHSGVNTGELFF | TGTGCCAGCAGCCCCCATAGCGGAGTGAACACCGGGGAGCTGTTTTTT
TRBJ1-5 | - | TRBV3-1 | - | CASSQDGGNQPQHF | TGTGCCAGCAGCCAAGATGGGGGAAATCAGCCCCAGCATTTT
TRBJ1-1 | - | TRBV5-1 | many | CASSSDWEEAFF | TGCGCCAGCAGCTCCGACTGGGAAGAAGCTTTCTTT
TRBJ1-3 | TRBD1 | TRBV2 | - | CASRTGAGNTIYF | TGTGCCAGCAGAACAGGGGCTGGAAACACCATATATTTT
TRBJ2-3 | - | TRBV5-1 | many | CASSSDSISTDTQYF | TGCGCCAGCAGCTCGGACTCTATCAGCACAGATACGCAGTATTTT
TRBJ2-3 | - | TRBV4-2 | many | CASSALATTDTQYF | TGTGCCAGCAGCGCGCTAGCGACTACAGATACGCAGTATTTT
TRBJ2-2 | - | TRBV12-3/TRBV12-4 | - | CASKSPGFPNTGELFF | TGTGCCAGCAAGAGCCCAGGGTTCCCGAACACCGGGGAGCTGTTTTTT
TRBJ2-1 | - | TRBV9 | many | CASSALGANYNEQFF | TGTGCCAGCAGCGCCCTAGGAGCAAACTACAATGAGCAGTTCTTC
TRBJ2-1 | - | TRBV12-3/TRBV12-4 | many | CASGEGSAEQFF | TGTGCCAGCGGGGAAGGGTCAGCTGAGCAGTTCTTC
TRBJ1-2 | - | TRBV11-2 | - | CASSGHSYRMGYTF | TGTGCCAGCAGCGGGCACAGTTACCGTATGGGCTACACCTTC
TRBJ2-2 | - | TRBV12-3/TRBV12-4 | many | CASSLSQSTGELFF | TGTGCCAGCAGTTTAAGTCAGAGCACCGGGGAGCTGTTTTTT
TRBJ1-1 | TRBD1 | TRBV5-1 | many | CASRWTGTGGADTEAFF | TGCGCCAGCAGGTGGACCGGGACAGGGGGCGCGGACACTGAAGCTTTCTTT
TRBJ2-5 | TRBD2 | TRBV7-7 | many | CASRAGGVETQYF | TGTGCCAGCCGGGCGGGGGGTGTGGAGACCCAGTACTTC
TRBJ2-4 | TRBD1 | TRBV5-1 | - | CASSPGTEKNIQYF | TGCGCCAGCAGCCCAGGGACAGAGAAAAACATTCAGTACTTC
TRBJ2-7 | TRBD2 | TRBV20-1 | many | CSARVPSGGAGSYEQYF | TGCAGTGCTAGAGTCCCTAGCGGGGGGGCGGGTTCCTACGAGCAGTACTTC
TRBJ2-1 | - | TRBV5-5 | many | CASSLEVSISYNEQFF | TGTGCCAGCAGCTTGGAGGTATCAATCTCCTACAATGAGCAGTTCTTC
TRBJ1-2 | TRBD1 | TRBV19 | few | CASTQDRVGYGYTF | TGTGCCAGTACCCAAGACAGGGTCGGCTATGGCTACACCTTC
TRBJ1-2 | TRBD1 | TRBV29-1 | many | CSATVTRQGGGYTF | TGCAGCGCAACCGTTACTAGACAGGGAGGTGGCTACACCTTC
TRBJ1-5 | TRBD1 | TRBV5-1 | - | CASSLAGTGSNQPQHF | TGCGCCAGCAGCTTGGCCGGGACAGGTAGCAATCAGCCCCAGCATTTT
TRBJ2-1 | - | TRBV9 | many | CASSTPRAPYNEQFF | TGTGCCAGCAGCACCCCCCGGGCCCCATACAATGAGCAGTTCTTC
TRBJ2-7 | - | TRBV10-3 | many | CAISESGLSSYEQYF | TGTGCCATCAGTGAGTCAGGGCTGAGCTCCTACGAGCAGTACTTC
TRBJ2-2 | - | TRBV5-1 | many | CASSYYRGTGELFF | TGCGCCAGCAGTTACTATAGAGGCACCGGGGAGCTGTTTTTT
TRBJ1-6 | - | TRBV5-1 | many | CASSQRRGDNSPLHF | TGCGCCAGCAGCCAACGACGGGGGGATAATTCACCCCTCCACTTT
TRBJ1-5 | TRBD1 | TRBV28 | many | CASRDRVNNQPQHF | TGTGCCAGCAGGGACAGGGTGAATAATCAGCCCCAGCATTTT
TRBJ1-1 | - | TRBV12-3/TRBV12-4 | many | CASSSPGLRNTEAFF | TGTGCCAGCAGTTCACCGGGACTCAGGAACACTGAAGCTTTCTTT
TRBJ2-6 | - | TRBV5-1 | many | CASSWGWGSSSGANVLTF | TGCGCCAGCAGCTGGGGGTGGGGGTCAAGCTCTGGGGCCAACGTCCTGACTTTC
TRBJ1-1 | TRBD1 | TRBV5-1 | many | CASSPWTGGIAEAFF | TGCGCCAGCAGCCCCTGGACAGGGGGGATAGCTGAAGCTTTCTTT
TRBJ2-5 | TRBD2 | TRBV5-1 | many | CASSPGLAGRQETQYF | TGCGCCAGCAGCCCGGGACTAGCGGGGAGGCAAGAGACCCAGTACTTC
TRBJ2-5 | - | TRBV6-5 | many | CASRRGQVQETQYF | TGTGCCAGCAGACGCGGACAAGTACAAGAGACCCAGTACTTC
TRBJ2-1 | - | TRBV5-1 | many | CASSHVGNEQFF | TGCGCCAGCAGCCATGTCGGGAATGAGCAGTTCTTC